This passage covers 25 T cell receptor beta chains from one sample sequenced in a study of blood T cell repertoires in COVID-19. Some clones are missing from TCRdb's copy, which holds only in-frame ones; the method was immunoSEQ multiplex PCR. This sample has over 65,000 clones, with more than 75% found just once. Sample: peripheral blood. The receptors shown here come from a human donor in a cohort sampled during active COVID-19.

J is TRBJ2-2 and V is TRBV6-5; 10 bases are a match to TRBD1. The length of the CDR3 is 15 residues. Germline V CDR1 and CDR2: MNHEY, SVGAGI. V gave up 5 bases and J gave up 5 bases; unmatched junction bases: 5. This CDR3 reads CASSRQGAGTGELFF. DNA for the CDR3: TGTGCCAGCAGTAGACAGGGGGCGGGTACCGGGGAGCTGTTTTTT.

The chain has TRBV12-3 or TRBV12-4 and TRBJ1-1; D possibly corresponds to TRBD1 (6 bases). Trimming removed 7 bases at V and 1 base at J, with 10 bases between. The CDR3 extends over 13 amino acids. CDR3 bases: TGTGCCAGCAACCAGGGGAAGAACACTGAAGCTTTCTTT. Translated, it gives CASNQGKNTEAFF.

This clone was seen a few times. This chain links TRBV5-5 with TRBJ1-2; D is possibly TRBD1 (6 bases). From germline, CDR1 is SGHKS and CDR2 YYEKEE (reference sequence). Between the trimmed V and J ends, which lost 4 bases and 2 bases, there was a span of 15 bases. The CDR3 loop spans 15 amino acids. DNA of the CDR3: TGTGCCAGCAGCCTATCAGCCCAGGGGAACTATGGCTACACCTTC. Its protein product is CASSLSAQGNYGYTF.

This chain uses TRBV5-1 with TRBJ1-3, with a weak D call TRBD1 (6 bases). The V end was cut by 0 bases, the J end by 1 base, with 8 bases between. The CDR3 is made up of 15 amino acids. CDR1 SGHRS and CDR2 YFSETQ come from the germline V gene. The CDR3 is CASSLEQGSGNTIYF. CDR3 sequence (DNA): TGCGCCAGCAGCTTGGAACAGGGATCTGGAAACACCATATATTTT.

The V gene is TRBV7-9, the J gene TRBJ1-6; a weak D match, TRBD1 (5 bases). The germline V and J ends were trimmed by 11 bases and 10 bases, with 12 bases remaining between them. Germline assignment: CDR1 SEHNR and CDR2 FQNEAQ (reference sequence). This CDR3 contains 11 residues. The chain's CDR3 is CAGGGNSPLHF. The CDR3 DNA follows: TGTGCCGGGGGGGGAAACTCACCCCTCCACTTT.

CDR3 bases: TGCGCCACCGCGAAACCGGAGAGGGGGACGGAGACCCAGTACTTC. It codes for CATAKPERGTETQYF. V is TRBV10-2 and J is TRBJ2-5; D is perhaps TRBD1 (6 bases). CDR3 size: 15 residues. V lost 10 bases, J lost 5 bases, and 23 bases lay in between. Germline CDR1 WSHSY, CDR2 SAAADI.

In DNA form, the CDR3 reads TGTGCCAGCAGTCCGTCTCCGGGGGAGCTGTTTTTT. It codes for CASSPSPGELFF. The V gene is TRBV12-3 or TRBV12-4, the J gene TRBJ2-2; no definite D call. This CDR3 has 12 amino acids. V was shortened by 5 bases and J by 8 bases, with 9 bases between the two germline ends.

This chain connects TRBV18 to TRBJ2-2; TRBD1 matches 8 bases. From germline, CDR1 is KGHSH and CDR2 LQKENI. V trimming: 3 bases; J trimming: 5 bases; junction bases outside the gene matches: 8. CDR3 length: 16 residues. The CDR3, as DNA: TGTGCCAGCTCACCGCGGACAGGGCATGGGACCGGGGAGCTGTTTTTT. This sequence encodes CASSPRTGHGTGELFF.

This chain joins TRBV5-1 and TRBJ2-1; D might be TRBD2 (7 bases). The CDR3 spans 15 residues. Per the germline V gene, CDR1 is SGHRS and CDR2 is YFSETQ. Trimming stripped 0 bases from V and 2 bases from J, with 9 bases between. The CDR3 loop is CASSLGGGPYNEQFF. CDR3 in DNA: TGCGCCAGCAGCTTGGGCGGGGGCCCCTACAATGAGCAGTTCTTC.

CDR3 sequence (DNA): TGTGCCAGCACCCGGGGGGGACTGAGCACAGATACGCAGTATTTT. It is translated as CASTRGGLSTDTQYF. The chain couples TRBV5-4 to TRBJ2-3, with 8 bases fitting TRBD2. V gave up 6 bases and J gave up 0 bases; unmatched junction bases: 6. The CDR3 consists of 15 residues. Per germline, CDR1 SGHNT and CDR2 YYREEE (reference sequence).

The chain links TRBV27 to TRBJ1-4, with a tentative D call TRBD1 (6 bases). CDR1 is MNHEY and CDR2 is SMNVEV in the germline V gene (reference sequence). The CDR3 loop spans 13 amino acids. With 6 bases removed from V and 6 bases from J, the gap between germline ends came to 11 bases. CDR3 residues: CASSMKGDEKLFF. CDR3 coding DNA: TGTGCCAGCAGCATGAAGGGGGATGAAAAACTGTTTTTT.

The rearrangement joins TRBV27 to TRBJ1-6, with D tentatively TRBD1 (5 bases). The CDR3 spans 15 residues. V was shortened by 5 bases and J by 8 bases, with 16 bases between the two germline ends. In germline, CDR1 is MNHEY, CDR2 SMNVEV (reference sequence). The chain's CDR3 is CASSITDPGDSPLHF. For the CDR3, the DNA is TGTGCCAGCAGTATCACCGACCCGGGGGATTCACCCCTCCACTTT.

V and J are TRBV20-1 and TRBJ2-7, with D maybe TRBD2 (5 bases). V lost 6 bases and J 3 bases, leaving 9 bases between the germline ends. The CDR3 length is 11 residues. From germline, CDR1 is DFQATT and CDR2 SNEGSKA (reference sequence). The CDR3 spells CSAGENYEQYF. The CDR3 bases are TGCAGTGCCGGGGAGAACTACGAGCAGTACTTC.

The rearrangement uses TRBV7-8 and TRBJ1-1; 12 bases fit TRBD1. V lost 5 bases to trimming and J lost 1 base; unmatched junction nucleotides: 5. CDR1 is SGHVS, CDR2 FQNEAQ, per germline. The CDR3 runs to 16 residues. The DNA of the CDR3 is TGTGCCAGCAGCAAGGGGACAGGGGGCAGGAACACTGAAGCTTTCTTT. This encodes CASSKGTGGRNTEAFF.

The chain joins TRBV5-4 to TRBJ2-7, with 9 bases fitting TRBD2. CDR3 size: 16 residues. CDR1 and CDR2 (germline): SGHNT, YYREEE (reference sequence). V was pared by 4 bases and J by 6 bases, with 14 bases of the junction left unmatched. The CDR3 reads CASSPWRGGAGSEQYF. In DNA form, the CDR3 reads TGTGCCAGCAGCCCCTGGCGGGGGGGCGCCGGTTCCGAGCAGTACTTC. Filled out from reference TRBV5-4 and TRBJ2-7, the complete variable domain reads ETGVTQSPTHLIKTRGQQVTLRCSSQSGHNTVSWYQQALGQGPQFIFQYYREEENGRGNFPPRFSGLQFPNYSSELNVNALELDDSALYLCASSPWRGGAGSEQYFGPGTRLTVT.

The chain recombines TRBV30 with TRBJ2-1; D uncertain. Per the germline V gene, CDR1 is GTSNPN and CDR2 is SVGIG (reference sequence). V dropped 4 bases and J dropped 5 bases, with 6 bases sitting between them. This CDR3 comprises 11 residues. This chain's CDR3 is CAWKPHNEQFF. The CDR3 nucleotides are TGTGCCTGGAAGCCGCACAATGAGCAGTTCTTC.

This chain links TRBV7-9 with TRBJ1-4; maybe TRBD1 (6 bases). CDR3 length: 15 amino acids. V lost 3 bases and J 10 bases, leaving 18 bases between the germline ends. Germline V gene data show CDR1 as SEHNR and CDR2 as FQNEAQ (reference sequence). The CDR3 protein is CASSLNTQGFGKLFF. The CDR3 DNA reads as TGTGCCAGCAGCTTGAATACTCAGGGGTTCGGAAAACTGTTTTTT.

The rearrangement links TRBV7-2 to TRBJ2-7; 11 bases are shared with TRBD2. V lost 4 bases and J lost 5; bases outside the gene matches: 10. The CDR3 length is 16 residues. CDR1 and CDR2 (germline): SGHTA, FQGNSA. The CDR3 reads CASSSILAGGPDEQYF. The DNA of the CDR3 is TGTGCCAGCAGCTCAATCTTAGCGGGGGGGCCCGACGAGCAGTACTTC.

The chain links TRBV5-1 to TRBJ2-7, with TRBD2 matching 7 bases. The CDR3 runs 14 residues. V lost 4 bases, J lost 2 bases, and 6 bases stayed unmatched. Germline V gives CDR1 SGHRS, CDR2 YFSETQ. The CDR3 reads CASSAGDSAYEQYF. The CDR3, as DNA: TGCGCCAGCAGCGCGGGGGATTCGGCCTACGAGCAGTACTTC.

Concerning this clone: Other DNA sequences in the sample encode the same CDR3. The genes are TRBV28 and TRBJ2-3; D gene ambiguous. CDR1 and CDR2 (germline): MDHEN, SYDVKM. This CDR3 has 13 residues. Trimming left V 2 bases short and J 2 bases short, with 5 bases between. CDR3 in amino acids: CASSLPNTDTQYF. The CDR3 bases are TGTGCCAGCAGTTTACCAAACACAGATACGCAGTATTTT.

The chain uses TRBV7-9 and TRBJ2-7; 9 nucleotides line up with TRBD1. Germline loops: CDR1 SEHNR, CDR2 FQNEAQ (reference sequence). The CDR3 spans 15 residues. With V trimmed by 5 bases and J by 0 bases, 5 bases remained unmatched. CDR3 bases: TGTGCCAGCAGCCCCGGACAGGGGAGCTCCTACGAGCAGTACTTC. Its protein product is CASSPGQGSSYEQYF.

The chain links TRBV3-1 (or the pseudogene TRBV3-2) to TRBJ2-7; tentatively, D is TRBD2 (5 bases). This CDR3 contains 15 residues. V was trimmed by 1 base and J by 7 bases, leaving 17 bases between them. Germline V lookup: CDR1 LGHDT, CDR2 YNNKEL (reference sequence). The CDR3 bases are TGTGCCAGCAGCCAAGGTTTGCCGGGAAATGGTGAGCAGTACTTC. Protein sequence: CASSQGLPGNGEQYF.

The V and J genes are TRBV11-3 and TRBJ2-3; D perhaps matches TRBD2 (6 bases). V lost 3 bases to trimming and J lost 2 bases, with 12 bases between them. This CDR3 region has 15 residues. Germline V lookup: CDR1 SGHNT, CDR2 YENEEA. As DNA, the CDR3 is TGTGCCAGCAGCTTCGGGGGTGTAGACACAGATACGCAGTATTTT. Translating it yields CASSFGGVDTDTQYF.

This clone has just one count. The rearrangement joins TRBV7-2 to TRBJ1-4; weak D call: TRBD1 (6 bases). Germline lookup yields CDR1 SGHTA and CDR2 FQGNSA. The CDR3 runs 18 residues. Trimming took off 1 base at V and 3 bases at J, with 18 bases between the two ends. The CDR3 DNA sequence: TGTGCCAGCAGCTTAGAGGGGGGGAAAGGATGGGCTAATGAAAAACTGTTTTTT. This sequence encodes CASSLEGGKGWANEKLFF.

V usage is TRBV5-8 and J usage is TRBJ1-2; D remains ambiguous. The CDR3 loop spans 14 amino acids. The germline V and J ends were trimmed by 0 bases and 3 bases, with 9 bases remaining between them. Germline values: CDR1 SGHTS, CDR2 YDEGEE. CDR3 in amino acids: CASSLDDSDYGYTF. The DNA for the CDR3 is TGTGCCAGCAGCTTGGACGACTCCGACTATGGCTACACCTTC.